This passage covers 30 T cell receptor beta chains from one sample sequenced in a study of blood T cells in healthy people across ages. For the second PCR, which ran for about 6 to 12 cycles, a sample-barcoded 5' primer and a J-beta primer mix were used. TCRdb recomputed calls from the 5' RACE reads with MiXCR, one row per CDR3 protein. The repertoire holds 650,000 to 800,000 distinct CDR3 sequences, with more than 40% as singletons. The material sequenced was blood. These receptors all come from a man in his 60s in good health.

The chain couples TRBV30 to TRBJ1-5, with 9 positions matching TRBD1. The CDR3 consists of 15 residues. V shed 0 bases, J shed 4 bases, and the junction held 4 bases outside the gene matches. Germline CDR1 reads GTSNPN; CDR2 reads SVGIG (reference sequence). The CDR3 coding sequence is TGTGCCTGGAGTGTCGGGACAGGGTCTAATCAGCCCCAGCATTTT. This encodes CAWSVGTGSNQPQHF.

A few counts support this clonotype. J is TRBJ2-3 and V is TRBV5-1; unclear D gene. Germline V CDR1 and CDR2: SGHRS, YFSETQ. CDR3 length: 14 residues. The V gene lost 3 bases and the J gene lost 2 bases, with 10 bases spanning the gap. The CDR3 loop reads CASSSQELTDTQYF. The CDR3 nucleotides are TGCGCCAGCAGCTCCCAGGAGCTCACAGATACGCAGTATTTT.

The chain combines TRBV6-1 with TRBJ2-2, with 10 positions matching TRBD1. The V gene end was trimmed by 7 bases and the J gene end by 3 bases; junction bases not matched to a gene: 11. The CDR3 contains 17 residues. From germline, CDR1 is MNHNS and CDR2 SASEGT. The CDR3 reads CASILRGTGAHTGELFF. As DNA, the CDR3 is TGTGCCAGCATTCTTCGGGGGACAGGGGCCCACACCGGGGAGCTGTTTTTT.

The chain has TRBV12-3 or TRBV12-4 and TRBJ2-7, with D perhaps matching TRBD1 (5 bases). The DNA end is more similar to TRBJ2-5, so the J call may be wrong. This CDR3 comprises 14 residues. The CDR3 coding sequence is TGTGCCAGCAGTTTGCAGGGTATAGGAGAGACCCAGTACTTC. Its protein product is CASSLQGIGETQYF.

The chain joins TRBV12-3 or TRBV12-4 to TRBJ2-1; 8 bases match TRBD1. V was pared by 5 bases and J by 8 bases, with 5 bases of the junction left unmatched. This CDR3 comprises 13 residues. The CDR3 protein is CASSPPDRDEQFF. The CDR3 DNA reads as TGTGCCAGCAGTCCGCCGGACAGGGATGAGCAGTTCTTC.

This clonotype showed up many times. The rearrangement joins TRBV12-3 or TRBV12-4 to TRBJ1-1; TRBD1 matches at 7 bases. Unmatched junction bases numbered 8, after V lost 6 bases and J lost 4 bases. CDR3 length: 14 residues. This CDR3 is CASRRQGGGTEAFF. The CDR3 nucleotides are TGTGCCAGCAGGCGACAGGGTGGGGGCACTGAAGCTTTCTTT.

This clonotype was counted a few times. The chain has TRBV20-1 and TRBJ2-7, with TRBD2 matching over 12 bases. There are 13 residues in the CDR3. Germline trimming cut 4 bases from V and 4 bases from J; bases unmatched to any gene: 2. Germline V gene lookup returns CDR1 DFQATT and CDR2 SNEGSKA (reference sequence). CDR3 DNA: TGCAGTGCTACTAGCGGGGGGGAGTACGAGCAGTACTTC. This gives the protein CSATSGGEYEQYF.

In its sample, this clonotype was seen many times. The chain joins TRBV4-3 to TRBJ2-7; TRBD2 matches at 7 bases. V lost 0 bases and J lost 0; bases outside the gene matches: 8. There are 17 residues in the CDR3. Germline V lookup: CDR1 LGHNA, CDR2 YSLEER. In nucleotides, the CDR3 is TGCGCCAGCAGCCAAGAATGGCGAGCGGGATCCTCCTACGAGCAGTACTTC. This encodes CASSQEWRAGSSYEQYF.

This clonotype was detected only a few times. The rearrangement joins TRBV4-2 to TRBJ2-1; 9 bases agree with TRBD2. This CDR3 is built from 15 residues. Germline CDR1 is LGHNA and CDR2 is YNFKEQ. Unmatched junction bases numbered 7, after V lost 3 bases and J lost 7 bases. The CDR3 region is CASSQLPGLANEQFF. Written as DNA, the CDR3 is TGTGCCAGCAGCCAGCTACCGGGACTAGCAAATGAGCAGTTCTTC.

Concerning this clonotype itself: A much larger clone lies a single base off, so this may be a read error. This sequence joins TRBV12-3 or TRBV12-4 and TRBJ2-1; tentatively, D is TRBD1 (5 bases). Trimming took 6 bases from V and 12 from J, leaving 15 bases between them. This CDR3 has 12 residues. The CDR3 DNA reads TGTGCCAGCAGCCCGTTAGGGGATGGGCAGTTCTTC. This encodes CASSPLGDGQFF.

The chain is built from TRBV6-2 or TRBV6-3 and TRBJ1-1; D is uncertain. The germline V and J ends were trimmed by 5 bases and 0 bases, with 19 bases remaining between them. Germline lookup yields CDR1 MNHEY and CDR2 SVGEGT. This CDR3 is built from 17 residues. The CDR3 loop reads CASSRRLGRTLNTEAFF. CDR3 nucleotide sequence: TGTGCCAGCAGTCGACGGCTAGGCAGGACCTTGAACACTGAAGCTTTCTTT.

This clonotype was seen repeatedly, ten times or more. The rearrangement uses TRBV12-3 or TRBV12-4 and TRBJ2-5; 13 bases match TRBD2. V trimming: 5 bases; J trimming: 11 bases; junction bases outside the gene matches: 8. This CDR3 comprises 14 residues. The CDR3: CASSQGTSGTEQYF. CDR3 nucleotides: TGTGCCAGCAGTCAGGGGACTAGCGGGACGGAGCAGTACTTC.

This clonotype appeared a single time. An end of the junction does not agree with germline; a read error may underlie this. The chain combines TRBV14 with TRBJ1-2; a weak D match, TRBD1 (5 bases). There are 14 residues in the CDR3. The germline gives CDR1 SGHDN, CDR2 FVKESK. CDR3 in DNA: TGTGTCAGCAGCCAAGATAAAGGGGCCCGGGGCTACACCTTC. This sequence encodes CVSSQDKGARGYTF.

The CDR3 DNA follows: TGTGCCACCAGGGGGTCGATAGTCACAGATACGCAGTATTTT. As protein: CATRGSIVTDTQYF. The chain recombines TRBV15 with TRBJ2-3; D not resolved. Germline V gene sequence: CDR1 LNHNV, CDR2 YYDKDF (reference sequence). This CDR3 region has 14 residues. V gave up 6 bases and J gave up 2 bases, with 12 bases separating them.

This clonotype was seen a handful of times. This chain connects TRBV12-3 or TRBV12-4 to TRBJ1-5; D is perhaps TRBD1 (6 bases). The CDR3 is 14 amino acids. V dropped 2 bases and J dropped 7 bases, with 12 bases sitting between them. Here the CDR3 reads CASSLTQGGQPQHF. In nucleotides, the CDR3 is TGTGCCAGCAGTTTAACACAGGGAGGACAGCCCCAGCATTTT.

This clonotype appeared a few times. The chain combines TRBV4-3 with TRBJ2-5, with TRBD2 matching over 9 bases. CDR3 length: 16 residues. The V and J ends lost 2 bases and 1 base, in that order; junction bases with no gene match: 5. Germline CDR1 is LGHNA and CDR2 is YSLEER. In nucleotides, the CDR3 is TGCGCCAGCAGCCAACTTGGCGGGGGGGCCCAAGAGACCCAGTACTTC. Its translation is CASSQLGGGAQETQYF.

For the CDR3, the DNA is TGTGCCAGCAGCCGAACCGGGACCTCGGTTGAGCAGTTCTTC. This gives the protein CASSRTGTSVEQFF. This chain connects TRBV3-1 to TRBJ2-1; D might be TRBD1 or TRBD2, each matching 5 bases. Germline-derived CDR1 and CDR2 are LGHDT and YNNKEL (reference sequence). The V and J ends lost 4 bases and 9 bases respectively, with 16 bases between them. This CDR3 comprises 14 residues.

The chain links TRBV9 to TRBJ1-2; D gene ambiguous. The germline gives CDR1 SGDLS, CDR2 YYNGEE. Trimming removed 4 bases at V and 10 bases at J, with 17 bases between. The CDR3 is 13 residues long. The CDR3 loop is CASSSSQSTIYTF. The CDR3 DNA is TGTGCCAGCAGCTCAAGCCAGTCGACTATCTACACCTTC.

This clonotype was found a few times. This chain joins TRBV6-2 or TRBV6-3 and TRBJ2-7; 7 nucleotides align to TRBD1. The CDR3 extends over 13 amino acids. The germline V gene has CDR1 MNHEY and CDR2 SVGEGT. The V gene end was trimmed by 8 bases and the J gene end by 5 bases; junction bases not matched to a gene: 9. The CDR3, as DNA: TGTGCCAGCCACCGGGACAGTGTGAACGAGCAGTACTTC. Amino acids: CASHRDSVNEQYF.

The rearrangement joins TRBV4-1 to TRBJ2-2, with 9 bases matching TRBD1. Germline V lookup: CDR1 MGHRA, CDR2 YSYEKL. Trimming cost V 1 base and J 7 bases; bases outside gene matches: 7. The CDR3 has 16 amino acids. The CDR3 DNA reads as TGCGCCAGCAGCCAAGCCTACAGGGGGCGCGGCGGGGAGCTGTTTTTT. Protein: CASSQAYRGRGGELFF.

This chain links TRBV19 with TRBJ2-5; 10 bases line up with TRBD2. The closer fit of TRBJ2-7 to the DNA end suggests the J call may be wrong. CDR3 size: 16 residues. Germline-derived CDR1 and CDR2 are LNHDA and SQIVND (reference sequence). The CDR3 protein is CASSPRGSGGIYEQYF. The CDR3, as DNA: TGTGCCAGTAGTCCCCGGGGTAGCGGGGGGATCTACGAGCAGTACTTC.

V and J are TRBV5-1 and TRBJ2-3; the D is unclear. V was cut by 4 bases and J by 2 bases, with 14 bases left in between. Germline CDR1 is SGHRS and CDR2 is YFSETQ. The CDR3 extends over 15 amino acids. The chain's CDR3 is CASSTSSEATDTQYF. The CDR3 DNA follows: TGCGCCAGCAGCACCTCATCAGAGGCCACAGATACGCAGTATTTT.

V and J are TRBV18 and TRBJ1-1; tentative D call: TRBD1 (5 bases). CDR1 and CDR2 from the germline V gene are KGHSH and LQKENI. V lost 2 bases, J lost 4 bases, and 11 bases lay in between. CDR3 length: 14 residues. CDR3 in DNA: TGTGCCAGCTCACCAGCAGGGCGGGGCACTGAAGCTTTCTTT. Translating gives CASSPAGRGTEAFF.

This rearrangement joins TRBV7-9 to TRBJ1-6; 8 bases map to TRBD1. This CDR3 comprises 18 residues. The V gene's germline CDR1 is SEHNR and CDR2 FQNEAQ (reference sequence). Germline trimming cut 5 bases from V and 5 bases from J; bases unmatched to any gene: 14. The CDR3 nucleotides are TGTGCCAGCAGCGGGACAGGCGCGGCTTCAATCGATAATTCACCCCTCCACTTT. It encodes CASSGTGAASIDNSPLHF.

The CDR3 DNA reads TGCGCCAGCAGCGGGGGAGGCGCGGGCTCCTACGAGCAGTACTTC. Residues: CASSGGGAGSYEQYF. This chain connects TRBV5-1 to TRBJ2-5; tentatively, D is TRBD2 (6 bases). The DNA end lines up better with TRBJ2-7; the J call may be wrong. The germline gives CDR1 SGHRS, CDR2 YFSETQ. The CDR3 is 15 residues long.

V gene TRBV27 combines with J gene TRBJ2-1, with 7 bases lining up with TRBD2. Trimming took 0 bases from V and 13 from J; bases not matched to a gene: 9. This CDR3 has 14 amino acids. Germline values: CDR1 MNHEY, CDR2 SMNVEV (reference sequence). The CDR3 coding sequence is TGTGCCAGCAGTTTATCACGGGGAGGGGAGACCCAGTTCTTC. Its protein is CASSLSRGGETQFF.

This clonotype showed up many times. The chain recombines TRBV7-8 with TRBJ2-5; unclear D gene. CDR3 length: 14 amino acids. Per germline, CDR1 SGHVS and CDR2 FQNEAQ. Trimming took 5 bases from V and 2 from J, leaving 12 bases between them. The CDR3 here is CASSPTELQETQYF. As DNA, the CDR3 is TGTGCCAGCAGCCCTACAGAATTGCAAGAGACCCAGTACTTC.

The V call is TRBV5-6, the J call TRBJ2-1; TRBD1 agrees at 10 bases. V was clipped by 1 base and J by 0 bases; unmatched bases: 7. Per germline, CDR1 SGHDT and CDR2 YYEEEE. This CDR3 is built from 18 residues. CDR3 nucleotides: TGTGCCAGCAGCTTGTATCCGGGACAGGGGAGCTCCTACAATGAGCAGTTCTTC. Its protein product is CASSLYPGQGSSYNEQFF.

This chain connects TRBV14 to TRBJ1-6; 8 nucleotides match TRBD1. The CDR3 loop spans 15 amino acids. Germline V gives CDR1 SGHDN, CDR2 FVKESK. Unmatched junction bases numbered 10, after V lost 5 bases and J lost 10 bases. CDR3 residues: CASSDFDRGWSPLHF. The CDR3 bases are TGTGCCAGCAGCGACTTCGACAGGGGATGGTCACCCCTCCACTTT.

Of note for this clonotype: The junction shows a germline mismatch at one end, possibly a read error. The rearrangement joins TRBV6-6 to TRBJ2-5; TRBD2 aligns across 8 bases. Germline V gives CDR1 MNHNY, CDR2 SVGAGI (reference sequence). This CDR3 has 16 residues. The CDR3 DNA sequence: TGTGTCAGCAGCCCTTCGGGCGGGGGGACCCAAGAGACCCAGTACTTC. The encoded protein is CVSSPSGGGTQETQYF.